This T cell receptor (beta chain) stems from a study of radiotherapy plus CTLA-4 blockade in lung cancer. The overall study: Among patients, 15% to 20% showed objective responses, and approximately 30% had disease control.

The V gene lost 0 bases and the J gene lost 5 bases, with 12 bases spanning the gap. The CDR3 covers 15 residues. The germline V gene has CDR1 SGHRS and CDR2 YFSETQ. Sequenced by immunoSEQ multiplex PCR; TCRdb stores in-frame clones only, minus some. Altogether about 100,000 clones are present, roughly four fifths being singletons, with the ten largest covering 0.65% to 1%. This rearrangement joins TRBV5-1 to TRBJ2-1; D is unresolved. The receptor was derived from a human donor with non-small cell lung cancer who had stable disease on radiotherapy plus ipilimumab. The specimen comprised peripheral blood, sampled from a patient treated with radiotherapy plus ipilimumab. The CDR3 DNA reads TGCGCCAGCAGCTTGGTTGTAAACCGCAACAATGAGCAGTTCTTC. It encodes CASSLVVNRNNEQFF.